This T cell receptor (beta chain) was captured by sequencing in a study of blood T cell repertoires in COVID-19. Looking at the study overall: The United States, Italy and Spain were the sources of the acute and convalescent COVID-19 samples.

Clones were read by immunoSEQ multiplex PCR, and TCRdb kept only the in-frame ones, dropping some. The table lists some 80,000 clones, more than 80% of them singletons, with approximately 12% in the top ten. Germline V gives CDR1 SEHNR, CDR2 FQNEAQ (reference sequence). The CDR3 length is 16 residues. The ends lost 0 bases at V and 2 bases at J; junction bases unmatched: 3. V gene TRBV7-9 combines with J gene TRBJ2-7; 11 bases match TRBD1. The TCR sequence derives from a human donor in a cohort sampled during active COVID-19. Sequenced input: peripheral blood. CDR3 nucleotide sequence: TGTGCCAGCAGCTTAGCTGGGACAGGGGGAACCTACGAGCAGTACTTC. It translates to CASSLAGTGGTYEQYF.